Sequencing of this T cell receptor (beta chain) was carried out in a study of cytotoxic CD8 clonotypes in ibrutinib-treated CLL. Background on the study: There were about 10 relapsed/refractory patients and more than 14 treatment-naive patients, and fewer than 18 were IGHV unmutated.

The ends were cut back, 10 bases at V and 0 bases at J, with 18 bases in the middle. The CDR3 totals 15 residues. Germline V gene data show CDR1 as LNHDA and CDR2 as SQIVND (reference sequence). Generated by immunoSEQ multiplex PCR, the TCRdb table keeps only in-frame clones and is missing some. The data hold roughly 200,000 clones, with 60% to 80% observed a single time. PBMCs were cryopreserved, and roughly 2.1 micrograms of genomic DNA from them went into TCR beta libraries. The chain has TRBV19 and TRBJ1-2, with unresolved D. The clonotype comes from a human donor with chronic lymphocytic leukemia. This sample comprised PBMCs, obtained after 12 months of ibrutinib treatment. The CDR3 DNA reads TGTGCCACTCTGCGGACGGGAGCCCCTAACTATGGCTACACCTTC. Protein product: CATLRTGAPNYGYTF.